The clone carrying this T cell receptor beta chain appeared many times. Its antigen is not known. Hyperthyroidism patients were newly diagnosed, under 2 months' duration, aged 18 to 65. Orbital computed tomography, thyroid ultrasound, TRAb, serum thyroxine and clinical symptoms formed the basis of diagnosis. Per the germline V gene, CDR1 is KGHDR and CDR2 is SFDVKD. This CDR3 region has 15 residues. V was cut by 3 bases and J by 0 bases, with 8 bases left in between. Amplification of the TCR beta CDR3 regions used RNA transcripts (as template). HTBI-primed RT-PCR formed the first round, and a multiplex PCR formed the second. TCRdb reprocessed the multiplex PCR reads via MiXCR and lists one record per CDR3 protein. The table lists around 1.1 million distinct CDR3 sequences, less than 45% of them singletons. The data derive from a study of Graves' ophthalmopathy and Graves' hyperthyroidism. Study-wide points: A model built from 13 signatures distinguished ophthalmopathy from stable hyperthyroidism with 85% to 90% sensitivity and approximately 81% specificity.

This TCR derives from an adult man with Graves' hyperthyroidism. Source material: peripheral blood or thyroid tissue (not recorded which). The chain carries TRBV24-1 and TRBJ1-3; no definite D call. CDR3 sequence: CATSDGRTSGNTIYF. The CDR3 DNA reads TGTGCCACCAGTGATGGCAGGACCTCTGGAAACACCATATATTTT.